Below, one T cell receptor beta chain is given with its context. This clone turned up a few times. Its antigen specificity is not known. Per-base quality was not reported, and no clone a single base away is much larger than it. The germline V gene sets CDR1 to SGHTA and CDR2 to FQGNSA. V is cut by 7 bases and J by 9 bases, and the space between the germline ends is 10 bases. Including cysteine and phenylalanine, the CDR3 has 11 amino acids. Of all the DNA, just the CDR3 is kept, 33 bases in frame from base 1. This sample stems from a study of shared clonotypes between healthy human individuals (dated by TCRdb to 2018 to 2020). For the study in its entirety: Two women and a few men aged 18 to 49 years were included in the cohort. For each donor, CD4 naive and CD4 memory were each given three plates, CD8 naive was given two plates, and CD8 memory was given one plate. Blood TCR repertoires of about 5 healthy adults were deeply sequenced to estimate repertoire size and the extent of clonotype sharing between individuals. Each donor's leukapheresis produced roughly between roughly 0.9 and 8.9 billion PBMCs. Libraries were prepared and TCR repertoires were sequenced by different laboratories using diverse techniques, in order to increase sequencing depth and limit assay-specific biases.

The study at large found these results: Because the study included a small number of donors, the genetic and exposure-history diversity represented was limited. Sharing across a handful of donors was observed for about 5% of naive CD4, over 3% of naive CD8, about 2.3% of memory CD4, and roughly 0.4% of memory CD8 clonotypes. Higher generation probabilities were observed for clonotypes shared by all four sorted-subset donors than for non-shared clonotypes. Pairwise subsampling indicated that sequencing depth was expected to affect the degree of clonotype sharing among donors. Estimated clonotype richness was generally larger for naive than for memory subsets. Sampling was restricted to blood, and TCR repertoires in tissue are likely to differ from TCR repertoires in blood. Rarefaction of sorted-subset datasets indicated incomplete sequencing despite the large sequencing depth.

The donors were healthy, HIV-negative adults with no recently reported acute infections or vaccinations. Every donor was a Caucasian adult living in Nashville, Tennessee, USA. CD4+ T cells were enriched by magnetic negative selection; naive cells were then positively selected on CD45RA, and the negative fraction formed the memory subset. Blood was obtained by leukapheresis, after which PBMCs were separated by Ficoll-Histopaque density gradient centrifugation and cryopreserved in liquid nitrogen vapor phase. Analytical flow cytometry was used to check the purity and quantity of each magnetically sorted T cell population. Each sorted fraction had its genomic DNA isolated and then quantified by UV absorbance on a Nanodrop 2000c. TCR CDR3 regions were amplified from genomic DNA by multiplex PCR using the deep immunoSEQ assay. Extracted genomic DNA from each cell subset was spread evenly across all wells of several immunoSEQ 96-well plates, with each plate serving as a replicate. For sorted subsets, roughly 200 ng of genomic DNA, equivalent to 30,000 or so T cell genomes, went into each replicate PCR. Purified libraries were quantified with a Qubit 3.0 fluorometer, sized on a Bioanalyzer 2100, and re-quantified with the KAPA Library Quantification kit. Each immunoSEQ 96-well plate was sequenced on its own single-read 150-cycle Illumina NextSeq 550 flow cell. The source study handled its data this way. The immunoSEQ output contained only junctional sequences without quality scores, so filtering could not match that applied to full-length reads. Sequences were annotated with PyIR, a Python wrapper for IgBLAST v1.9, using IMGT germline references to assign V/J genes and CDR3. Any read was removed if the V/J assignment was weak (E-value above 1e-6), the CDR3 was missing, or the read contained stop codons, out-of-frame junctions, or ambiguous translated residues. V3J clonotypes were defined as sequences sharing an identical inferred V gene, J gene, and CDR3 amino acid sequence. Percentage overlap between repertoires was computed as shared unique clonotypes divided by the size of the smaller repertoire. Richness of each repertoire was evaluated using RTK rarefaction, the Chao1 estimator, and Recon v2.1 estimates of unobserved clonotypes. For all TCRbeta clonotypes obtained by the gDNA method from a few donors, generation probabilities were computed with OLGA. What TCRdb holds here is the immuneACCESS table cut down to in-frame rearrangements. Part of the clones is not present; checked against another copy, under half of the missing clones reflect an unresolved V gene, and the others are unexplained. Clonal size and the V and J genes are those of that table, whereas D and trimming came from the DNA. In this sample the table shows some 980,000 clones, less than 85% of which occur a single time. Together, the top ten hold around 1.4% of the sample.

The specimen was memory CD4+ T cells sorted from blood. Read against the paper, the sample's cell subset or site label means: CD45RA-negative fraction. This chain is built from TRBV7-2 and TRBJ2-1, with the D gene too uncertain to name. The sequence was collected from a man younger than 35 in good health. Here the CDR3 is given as CASTYGSEQFF. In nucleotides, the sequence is TGTGCCAGCACATACGGCAGTGAGCAGTTCTTC.